These 30 T cell receptor beta chains were sequenced from one sample in a study of cytomegalovirus exposure and HLA in healthy donors. With 60 Vbeta and 13 Jbeta primers, the PCR was carried out. Assay used: immunoSEQ multiplex PCR; TCRdb lists only in-frame clones, some missing. Found here are 170,000 or so clones, 80% of them singletons; the top ten hold roughly 0.7%. Sequences were obtained from PBMCs. The source is a boy aged 5-17 years in good health and CMV-seronegative.

This clone was seen a few times. The rearrangement links TRBV14 to TRBJ2-1; D is uncertain. Trimming shortened V by 4 bases and J by 2 bases, and 9 bases separated the two germline ends. CDR3 length: 14 residues. Germline V gene lookup returns CDR1 SGHDN and CDR2 FVKESK. The CDR3 bases are TGTGCCAGCAGCCCCAGTCTAGCCTACAATGAGCAGTTCTTC. Encoded protein: CASSPSLAYNEQFF.

The rearrangement links TRBV19 to TRBJ1-4; maybe TRBD1 (5 bases). The V end lost 4 bases, the J end lost 4 bases, and 19 bases lay between the germline ends. Per germline, CDR1 LNHDA and CDR2 SQIVND (reference sequence). The CDR3 length is 17 residues. CDR3 sequence: CASSTLLMTVGNEKLFF. The CDR3 DNA reads TGTGCCAGTAGTACACTCCTTATGACAGTGGGTAATGAAAAACTGTTTTTT.

This clone appeared once. This chain connects TRBV5-1 to TRBJ2-3; possible D gene TRBD2, 6 bases. CDR3 size: 14 residues. V was pared by 0 bases and J by 6 bases, with 11 bases between. From germline, CDR1 is SGHRS and CDR2 YFSETQ. CDR3 protein: CASSLGLGGDTQYF. The CDR3 DNA reads TGCGCCAGCAGCTTGGGGCTCGGAGGGGATACGCAGTATTTT.

This chain links TRBV19 with TRBJ2-5, with D possibly being TRBD2 (6 bases). Trimming stripped 5 bases from V and 4 bases from J, with 14 bases between. The CDR3 is 14 residues long. In germline, CDR1 is LNHDA, CDR2 SQIVND (reference sequence). In nucleotides, the CDR3 is TGTGCCAGTAGTCCCCAAACTAGCTCAGAGACCCAGTACTTC. Translating it yields CASSPQTSSETQYF.

The chain carries TRBV6-5 and TRBJ2-2; 7 bases line up with TRBD2. Germline loops: CDR1 MNHEY, CDR2 SVGAGI. V gave up 11 bases and J gave up 0 bases; unmatched junction bases: 9. The CDR3 consists of 15 residues. CDR3 nucleotide sequence: TGTGCCGTACGGCGGGGGAATTCGAACACCGGGGAGCTGTTTTTT. Its translation: CAVRRGNSNTGELFF.

V and J are TRBV6-5 and TRBJ1-1; D is perhaps TRBD1 (5 bases). Trimming took off 2 bases at V and 1 base at J, with 8 bases between the two ends. The CDR3 has 14 residues. Germline loops: CDR1 MNHEY, CDR2 SVGAGI. Written as DNA, the CDR3 is TGTGCCAGCAGTTACACAGGACAGAACACTGAAGCTTTCTTT. The encoded protein is CASSYTGQNTEAFF.

The chain couples TRBV2 to TRBJ1-2; 9 nucleotides align to TRBD1. Trimming removed 8 bases from V and 1 base from J; junction bases left unmatched: 8. Per germline, CDR1 SNHLY and CDR2 FYNNEI. The CDR3 runs 15 residues. In nucleotides, the CDR3 is TGTGCCAGCGGGGGGGACAGGGAATTTAACTATGGCTACACCTTC. Its translation is CASGGDREFNYGYTF.

The J gene is TRBJ1-1, the V gene TRBV27; TRBD1 aligns across 7 bases. CDR1 is MNHEY, CDR2 SMNVEV, per germline (reference sequence). The V and J ends lost 6 bases and 5 bases, in that order; junction bases with no gene match: 9. This CDR3 has 14 amino acids. This CDR3 reads CASRIQGLGTEAFF. The CDR3 bases are TGTGCCAGCAGGATACAGGGGTTAGGGACTGAAGCTTTCTTT.

This chain joins TRBV18 and TRBJ1-2; perhaps TRBD1 as D (6 bases). Germline CDR1 reads KGHSH; CDR2 reads LQKENI. This CDR3 spans 13 amino acids. V was trimmed by 4 bases and J by 4 bases, leaving 10 bases between them. The CDR3 DNA sequence: TGTGCCAGCTCACAGGGGGACGGCTATGGCTACACCTTC. Translated, it gives CASSQGDGYGYTF. Looking up the rest from reference TRBV18 and TRBJ1-2 gives the full variable domain: NAGVMQNPRHLVRRRGQEARLRCSPMKGHSHVYWYRQLPEEGLKFMVYLQKENIIDESGMPKERFSAEFPKEGPSILRIQQVVRGDSAAYFCASSQGDGYGYTFGSGTRLTVV.

The V and J genes are TRBV2 and TRBJ2-2, with D possibly TRBD2 on 5 matching bases. Germline CDR1 is SNHLY and CDR2 is FYNNEI. Trimming took off 1 base at V and 5 bases at J, with 8 bases between the two ends. CDR3 length: 14 amino acids. The CDR3 reads CASSEVRGTGELFF. The CDR3 coding sequence is TGTGCCAGCAGTGAAGTACGGGGAACCGGGGAGCTGTTTTTT.

The chain carries TRBV5-6 and TRBJ2-7; 11 nucleotides align to TRBD1. CDR3 length: 15 residues. The germline V gene has CDR1 SGHDT and CDR2 YYEEEE. V shed 3 bases, J shed 3 bases, and the junction held 5 bases outside the gene matches. CDR3 DNA sequence: TGTGCCAGCAGCTACCTGGACAGGGGGCTCTACGAGCAGTACTTC. Protein: CASSYLDRGLYEQYF.

The genes are TRBV5-5 and TRBJ1-5; 10 bases fit TRBD1. Germline loops: CDR1 SGHKS, CDR2 YYEKEE (reference sequence). V lost 0 bases, J lost 6 bases, and 6 bases stayed unmatched. There are 16 residues in the CDR3. This chain's CDR3 is CASSLEGTGVGQPQHF. The CDR3 DNA reads TGTGCCAGCAGCTTGGAGGGGACAGGGGTGGGTCAGCCCCAGCATTTT.

This chain joins TRBV25-1 and TRBJ1-2; 7 bases are shared with TRBD1. The CDR3 is 17 residues long. The germline V gene has CDR1 MGHDK and CDR2 SYGVNS. The ends lost 0 bases at V and 3 bases at J; junction bases unmatched: 10. The CDR3 loop is CASSEYRGDRSYYGYTF. The CDR3 bases are TGTGCCAGCAGTGAATATAGGGGGGACAGATCCTACTATGGCTACACCTTC.

The chain recombines TRBV27 with TRBJ2-2; 10 nucleotides line up with TRBD1. Germline CDR1 and CDR2: MNHEY and SMNVEV (reference sequence). J lost 5 bases, V lost 4 bases, and 10 bases had no gene match. There are 17 residues in the CDR3. The CDR3 DNA follows: TGTGCCAGCAGTTCCCCAGGGACAGGGGAAGGGACCGGGGAGCTGTTTTTT. Residues: CASSSPGTGEGTGELFF.

The chain combines TRBV6-1 with TRBJ2-3; TRBD2 matches 7 bases. Looked up from germline, CDR1 is MNHNS and CDR2 is SASEGT. The CDR3 length is 14 residues. J was trimmed by 3 bases and V by 6 bases; bases with no gene match: 6. In DNA, the CDR3 is TGTGCCAGCAGCCCGGGACTACGGACAGATACGCAGTATTTT. This sequence encodes CASSPGLRTDTQYF.

A few counts support this clone. The gene calls are TRBV5-4 and TRBJ1-4; D might be TRBD1 (6 bases). Trimming shortened V by 5 bases and J by 0 bases, and 11 bases separated the two germline ends. CDR3 length: 15 residues. CDR1 SGHNT and CDR2 YYREEE come from the germline V gene (reference sequence). In DNA, the CDR3 is TGTGCCAGCAGTAAGGGGGTTACAACTAATGAAAAACTGTTTTTT. Protein product: CASSKGVTTNEKLFF.

The rearrangement uses TRBV29-1 and TRBJ1-1; tentative D call: TRBD1 (5 bases). Germline V lookup: CDR1 SQVTM, CDR2 ANQGSEA. Trimming took 6 bases from V and 0 from J, leaving 11 bases between them. The CDR3 extends over 13 amino acids. In nucleotides, the CDR3 is TGCAGCGTCGCCCGACAGATGAACACTGAAGCTTTCTTT. Residues: CSVARQMNTEAFF.

The chain couples TRBV6-1 to TRBJ2-7; TRBD2 agrees at 10 bases. From germline, CDR1 is MNHNS and CDR2 SASEGT. J lost 4 bases, V lost 7 bases, and 7 bases had no gene match. There are 14 residues in the CDR3. CDR3 sequence reads: CASKLAGSQYEQYF. The CDR3, as DNA: TGTGCCAGCAAACTAGCGGGGTCCCAATACGAGCAGTACTTC.

CDR3 DNA: TGTGCAAGTCGACAAAGGACAGGACGAACCTACGAGCAGTACTTC. It is translated as CASRQRTGRTYEQYF. The chain has TRBV12-2 and TRBJ2-7; the table's D call, TRBD1, has no DNA check behind it. TRBV12-2 is an annotated pseudogene. This CDR3 region has 15 residues.

Points on this clone: The junction shows a germline mismatch at one end, possibly a read error. The chain carries TRBV7-7 and TRBJ2-1; TRBD2 agrees at 7 bases. Germline V gene data show CDR1 as SSHAT and CDR2 as FNYEAQ (reference sequence). The CDR3 is 14 residues long. The CDR3 nucleotides are TGTGCTAGCAGCTTTGGGGCGGGAGAGGGAGAGCAGTTCTTC. Its protein product is CASSFGAGEGEQFF. Drawing the rest from reference TRBV7-7 and TRBJ2-1, the complete variable domain is GAGVSQSPRYKVTKRGQDVTLRCDPISSHATLYWYQQALGQGPEFLTYFNYEAQPDKSGLPSDRFSAERPEGSISTLTIQRTEQRDSAMYRCASSFGAGEGEQFFGPGTRLTVL.

V and J are TRBV6-6 and TRBJ1-6; D perhaps matches TRBD1 (5 bases). Germline-derived CDR1 and CDR2 are MNHNY and SVGAGI (reference sequence). V lost 2 bases, J lost 8 bases, and 13 bases lay in between. The CDR3 is 15 amino acids. CDR3 protein: CASSYGGQEHSPLHF. The CDR3 DNA reads as TGTGCCAGCAGTTACGGTGGACAAGAGCATTCACCCCTCCACTTT.

V is TRBV5-8 and J is TRBJ2-1; 15 bases agree with TRBD2. This CDR3 is 15 amino acids long. From germline, CDR1 is SGHTS and CDR2 YDEGEE. The trim removed 4 bases at V and 7 bases at J, leaving 3 bases unmatched. CDR3 DNA: TGTGCCAGCAGCCCCGGGACTAGCGGGAGGAATGAGCAGTTCTTC. It is translated as CASSPGTSGRNEQFF.

This CDR3 reads CASSPGSLYQETQYF. In DNA form, the CDR3 reads TGTGCCAGTAGCCCCGGGAGCCTGTACCAAGAGACCCAGTACTTC. This rearrangement joins TRBV19 to TRBJ2-5; perhaps TRBD2 as D (6 bases). CDR1 and CDR2 (germline): LNHDA, SQIVND (reference sequence). The CDR3 length is 15 residues. The ends were cut back, 6 bases at V and 0 bases at J, with 14 bases in the middle.

CDR3 sequence (DNA): TGTGCCAGCAGCCAAGAGTTCGGGTACGGTTCTGGAAACACCATATATTTT. Translating it yields CASSQEFGYGSGNTIYF. This chain joins TRBV14 and TRBJ1-3; D unresolved. CDR1 and CDR2 (germline): SGHDN, FVKESK. Trimming took 0 bases from V and 1 from J, leaving 13 bases between them. The CDR3 length is 17 residues. Combining the CDR3 with reference TRBV14 and TRBJ1-3 gives the whole variable domain EAGVTQFPSHSVIEKGQTVTLRCDPISGHDNLYWYRRVMGKEIKFLLHFVKESKQDESGMPNNRFLAERTGGTYSTLKVQPAELEDSGVYFCASSQEFGYGSGNTIYFGEGSWLTVV.

The CDR3 here is CASTGPGQRINEQFF. The DNA of the CDR3 is TGTGCCAGCACCGGACCGGGACAACGGATCAATGAGCAGTTCTTC. The rearrangement joins TRBV2 to TRBJ2-1; a weak D match, TRBD1 (6 bases). CDR3 size: 15 residues. The V and J ends lost 7 bases and 6 bases respectively, with 19 bases between them. Per germline, CDR1 SNHLY and CDR2 FYNNEI.

This clone has a single count. This chain joins TRBV30 and TRBJ2-3; 11 nucleotides agree with TRBD2. Germline values: CDR1 GTSNPN, CDR2 SVGIG (reference sequence). Trimming cost V 7 bases and J 0 bases; bases outside gene matches: 0. The CDR3 length is 13 residues. As DNA, the CDR3 is TGTGCCTTAGCGGGGGGGAGCACAGATACGCAGTATTTT. It translates to CALAGGSTDTQYF. Combining the CDR3 with reference TRBV30 and TRBJ2-3 gives the whole variable domain SQTIHQWPATLVQPVGSPLSLECTVEGTSNPNLYWYRQAAGRGLQLLFYSVGIGQISSEVPQNLSASRPQDRQFILSSKKLLLSDSGFYLCALAGGSTDTQYFGPGTRLTVL.

In nucleotides, the CDR3 is TGTGCCAGCAGTTTATCGGATAGGATAGGCGGGGGTACGCAGTATTTT. This sequence encodes CASSLSDRIGGGTQYF. The genes are TRBV27 and TRBJ2-3; 7 positions match TRBD2. The germline V gene encodes CDR1 MNHEY and CDR2 SMNVEV (reference sequence). The CDR3 has 16 residues. The ends lost 0 bases at V and 8 bases at J; junction bases unmatched: 11.

V usage is TRBV18 and J usage is TRBJ2-1; 11 bases map to TRBD2. The CDR3 covers 16 residues. Trimming removed 6 bases from V and 10 bases from J; junction bases left unmatched: 14. Per the germline V gene, CDR1 is KGHSH and CDR2 is LQKENI. The CDR3 DNA reads TGTGCCAGCTCGGCAGATCTAGCGGGGGGCGTTGGGGAGCAGTTCTTC. Translating gives CASSADLAGGVGEQFF. Full variable domain (remainder filled in from reference TRBV18 and TRBJ2-1): NAGVMQNPRHLVRRRGQEARLRCSPMKGHSHVYWYRQLPEEGLKFMVYLQKENIIDESGMPKERFSAEFPKEGPSILRIQQVVRGDSAAYFCASSADLAGGVGEQFFGPGTRLTVL.

The chain combines TRBV9 with TRBJ1-1, with 9 bases lining up with TRBD1. Germline values: CDR1 SGDLS, CDR2 YYNGEE. V was pared by 3 bases and J by 3 bases, with 6 bases of the junction left unmatched. This CDR3 is 15 amino acids long. The CDR3, as DNA: TGTGCCAGCAGCGGCCGGGACAGGGTCGACACTGAAGCTTTCTTT. Its protein is CASSGRDRVDTEAFF. Full variable domain (rest looked up from reference TRBV9 and TRBJ1-1): DSGVTQTPKHLITATGQRVTLRCSPRSGDLSVYWYQQSLDQGLQFLIQYYNGEERAKGNILERFSAQQFPDLHSELNLSSLELGDSALYFCASSGRDRVDTEAFFGQGTRLTVV.

This chain connects TRBV13 to TRBJ2-3; D is perhaps TRBD2 (5 bases). CDR3 length: 18 residues. The V gene lost 6 bases and the J gene lost 3 bases, with 25 bases spanning the gap. The V gene's germline CDR1 is PRHDT and CDR2 FYEKMQ (reference sequence). The CDR3 nucleotides read TGTGCCAGCAGTTCCGGACTGCCGAGGGAACCCCCAACAGATACGCAGTATTTT. It is translated as CASSSGLPREPPTDTQYF.